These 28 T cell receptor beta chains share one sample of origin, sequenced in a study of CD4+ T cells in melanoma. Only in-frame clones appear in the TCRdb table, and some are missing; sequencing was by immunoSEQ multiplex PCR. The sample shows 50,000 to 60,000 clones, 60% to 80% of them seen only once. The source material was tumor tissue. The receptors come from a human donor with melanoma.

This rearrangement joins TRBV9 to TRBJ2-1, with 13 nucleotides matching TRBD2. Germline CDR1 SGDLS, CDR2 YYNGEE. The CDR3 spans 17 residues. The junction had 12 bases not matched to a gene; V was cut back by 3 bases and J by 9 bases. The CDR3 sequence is CASSAATSGGRHAEQFF. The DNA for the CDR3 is TGTGCCAGCAGCGCTGCGACTAGCGGGGGGCGACATGCTGAGCAGTTCTTC.

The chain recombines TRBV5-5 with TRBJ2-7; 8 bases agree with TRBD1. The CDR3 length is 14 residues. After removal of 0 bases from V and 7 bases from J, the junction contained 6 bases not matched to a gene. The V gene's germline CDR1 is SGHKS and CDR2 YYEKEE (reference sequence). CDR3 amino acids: CASSLGQGRTEQYF. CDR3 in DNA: TGTGCCAGCAGCTTGGGACAGGGGCGCACGGAGCAGTACTTC.

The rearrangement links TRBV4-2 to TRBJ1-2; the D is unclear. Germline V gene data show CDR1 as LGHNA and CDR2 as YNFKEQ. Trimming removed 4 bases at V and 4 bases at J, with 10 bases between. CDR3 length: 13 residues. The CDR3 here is CASSPDGGYGYTF. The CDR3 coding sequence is TGTGCCAGCAGCCCCGACGGAGGCTATGGCTACACCTTC.

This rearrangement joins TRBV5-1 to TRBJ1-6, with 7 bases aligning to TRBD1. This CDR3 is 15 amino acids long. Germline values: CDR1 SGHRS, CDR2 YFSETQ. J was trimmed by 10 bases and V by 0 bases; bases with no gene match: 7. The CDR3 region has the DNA TGCGCCAGCAGCTTGGGAGACAGGGATATGTCACCCCTCCACTTT. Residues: CASSLGDRDMSPLHF.

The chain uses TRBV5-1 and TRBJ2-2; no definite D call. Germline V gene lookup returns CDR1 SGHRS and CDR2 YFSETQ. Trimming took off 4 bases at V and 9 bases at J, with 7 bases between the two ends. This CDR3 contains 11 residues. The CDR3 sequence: CASSVARELFF. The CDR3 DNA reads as TGCGCCAGCAGCGTAGCAAGGGAGCTGTTTTTT.

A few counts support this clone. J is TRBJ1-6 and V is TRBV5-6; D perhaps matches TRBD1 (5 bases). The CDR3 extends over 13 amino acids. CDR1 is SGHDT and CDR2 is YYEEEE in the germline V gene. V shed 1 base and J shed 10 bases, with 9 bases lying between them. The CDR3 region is CASSLRGGSPLHF. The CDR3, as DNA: TGTGCCAGCAGCTTGCGGGGCGGCTCACCCCTCCACTTT.

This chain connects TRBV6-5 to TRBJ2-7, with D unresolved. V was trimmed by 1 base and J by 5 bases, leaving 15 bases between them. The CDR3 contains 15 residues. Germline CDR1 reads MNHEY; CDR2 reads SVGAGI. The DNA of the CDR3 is TGTGCCAGCAGTTACTTACCCAATTACCCCCACGAGCAGTACTTC. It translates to CASSYLPNYPHEQYF.

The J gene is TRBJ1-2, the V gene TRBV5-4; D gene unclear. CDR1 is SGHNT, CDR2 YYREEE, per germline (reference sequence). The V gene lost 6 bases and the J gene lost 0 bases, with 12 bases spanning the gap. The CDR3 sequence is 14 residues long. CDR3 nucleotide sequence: TGTGCCAGCACCCGCGGCGGCACTAACTATGGCTACACCTTC. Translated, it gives CASTRGGTNYGYTF.

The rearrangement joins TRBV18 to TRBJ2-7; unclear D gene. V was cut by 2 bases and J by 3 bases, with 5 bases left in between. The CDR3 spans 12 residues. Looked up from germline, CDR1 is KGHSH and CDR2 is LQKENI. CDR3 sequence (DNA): TGTGCCAGCTCACCATCCAGCTACGAGCAGTACTTC. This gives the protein CASSPSSYEQYF.

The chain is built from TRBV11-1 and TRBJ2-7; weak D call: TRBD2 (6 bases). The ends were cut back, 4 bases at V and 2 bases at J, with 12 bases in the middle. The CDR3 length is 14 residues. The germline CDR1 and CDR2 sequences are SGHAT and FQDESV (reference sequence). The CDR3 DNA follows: TGTGCCAGCAGCTCGGGAGCTCCTCCCTACGAGCAGTACTTC. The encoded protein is CASSSGAPPYEQYF.

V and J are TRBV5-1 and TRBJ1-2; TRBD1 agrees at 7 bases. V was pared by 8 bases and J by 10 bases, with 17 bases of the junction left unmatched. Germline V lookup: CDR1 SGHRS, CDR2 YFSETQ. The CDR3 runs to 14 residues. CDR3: CASTHGDRGPHYTF. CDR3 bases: TGCGCCAGTACCCATGGGGACAGAGGCCCCCACTACACCTTC.

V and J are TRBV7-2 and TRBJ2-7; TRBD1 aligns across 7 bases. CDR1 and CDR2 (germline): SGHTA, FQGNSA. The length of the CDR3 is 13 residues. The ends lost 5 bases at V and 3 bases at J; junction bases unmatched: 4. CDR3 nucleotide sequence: TGTGCCAGCAGCAGCCCAGGGGGCTACGAGCAGTACTTC. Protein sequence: CASSSPGGYEQYF.

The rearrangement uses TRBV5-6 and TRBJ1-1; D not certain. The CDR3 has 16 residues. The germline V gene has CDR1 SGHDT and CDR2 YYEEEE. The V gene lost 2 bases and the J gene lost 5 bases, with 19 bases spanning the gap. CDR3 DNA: TGTGCCAGCAGCTTCCTTGGGGTCCGCGAAGGGACTGAAGCTTTCTTT. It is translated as CASSFLGVREGTEAFF.

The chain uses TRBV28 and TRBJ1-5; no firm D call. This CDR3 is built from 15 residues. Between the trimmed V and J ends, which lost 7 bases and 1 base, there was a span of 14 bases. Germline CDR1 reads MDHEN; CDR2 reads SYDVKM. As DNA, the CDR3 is TGTGCCAGCACCCTTCACCCGGGCAGCAATCAGCCCCAGCATTTT. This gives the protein CASTLHPGSNQPQHF.

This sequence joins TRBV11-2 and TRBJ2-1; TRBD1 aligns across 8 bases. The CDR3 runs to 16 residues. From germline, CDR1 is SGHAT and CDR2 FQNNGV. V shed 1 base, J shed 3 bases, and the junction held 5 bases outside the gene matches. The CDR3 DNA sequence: TGTGCCAGCAGCTTAGCCGCAGGGGGCTTCTACAATGAGCAGTTCTTC. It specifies CASSLAAGGFYNEQFF.

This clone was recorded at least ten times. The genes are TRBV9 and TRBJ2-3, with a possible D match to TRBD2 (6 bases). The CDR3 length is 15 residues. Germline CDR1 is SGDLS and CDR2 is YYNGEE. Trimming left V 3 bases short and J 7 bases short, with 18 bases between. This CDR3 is CASSATGLAVYTQYF. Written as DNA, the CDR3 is TGTGCCAGCAGCGCAACGGGACTTGCGGTATATACGCAGTATTTT.

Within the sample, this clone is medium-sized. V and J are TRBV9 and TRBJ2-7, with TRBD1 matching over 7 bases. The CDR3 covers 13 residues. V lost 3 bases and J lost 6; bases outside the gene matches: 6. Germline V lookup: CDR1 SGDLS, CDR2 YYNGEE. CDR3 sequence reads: CASSGTYRGEQYF. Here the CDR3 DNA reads TGTGCCAGCAGCGGAACCTACAGGGGCGAGCAGTACTTC. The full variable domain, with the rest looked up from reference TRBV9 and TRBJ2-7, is DSGVTQTPKHLITATGQRVTLRCSPRSGDLSVYWYQQSLDQGLQFLIQYYNGEERAKGNILERFSAQQFPDLHSELNLSSLELGDSALYFCASSGTYRGEQYFGPGTRLTVT.

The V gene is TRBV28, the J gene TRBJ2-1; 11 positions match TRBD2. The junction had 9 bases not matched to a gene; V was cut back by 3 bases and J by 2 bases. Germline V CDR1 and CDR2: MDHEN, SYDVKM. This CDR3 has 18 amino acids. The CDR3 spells CASSFFGSGGATYNEQFF. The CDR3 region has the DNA TGTGCCAGCAGTTTCTTTGGTAGCGGGGGGGCGACCTACAATGAGCAGTTCTTC.

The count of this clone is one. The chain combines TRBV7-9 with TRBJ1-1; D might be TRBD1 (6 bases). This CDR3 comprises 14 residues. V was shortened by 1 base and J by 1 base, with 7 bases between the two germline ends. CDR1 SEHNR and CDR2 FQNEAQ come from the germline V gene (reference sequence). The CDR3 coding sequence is TGTGCCAGCAGCTTAGAGACAGGGAACACTGAAGCTTTCTTT. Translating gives CASSLETGNTEAFF.

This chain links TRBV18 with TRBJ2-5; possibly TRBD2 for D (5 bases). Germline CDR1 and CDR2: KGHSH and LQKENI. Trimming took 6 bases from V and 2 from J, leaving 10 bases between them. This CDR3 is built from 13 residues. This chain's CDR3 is CASSEGVQETQYF. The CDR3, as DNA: TGTGCCAGCTCCGAGGGTGTACAAGAGACCCAGTACTTC.

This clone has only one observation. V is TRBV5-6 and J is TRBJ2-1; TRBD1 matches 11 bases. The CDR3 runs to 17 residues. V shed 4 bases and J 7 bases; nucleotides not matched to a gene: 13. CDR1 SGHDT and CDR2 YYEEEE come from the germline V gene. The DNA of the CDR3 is TGTGCCAGCAGCGATTACTCCCGGGACAGGGGGGGGAATGAGCAGTTCTTC. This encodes CASSDYSRDRGGNEQFF.

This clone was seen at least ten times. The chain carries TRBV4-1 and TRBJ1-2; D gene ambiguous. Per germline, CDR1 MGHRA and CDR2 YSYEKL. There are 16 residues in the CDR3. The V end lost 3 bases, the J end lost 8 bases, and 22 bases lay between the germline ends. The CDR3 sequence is CASSQVTTRLGWGYTF. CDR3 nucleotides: TGCGCCAGCAGCCAGGTCACTACACGTCTCGGCTGGGGCTACACCTTC.

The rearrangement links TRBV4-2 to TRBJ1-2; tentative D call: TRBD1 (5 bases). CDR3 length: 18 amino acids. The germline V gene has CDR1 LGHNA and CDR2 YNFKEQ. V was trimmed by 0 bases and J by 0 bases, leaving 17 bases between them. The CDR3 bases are TGTGCCAGCAGCCAAGATGGTTTACAGGCAGGAGCTAACTATGGCTACACCTTC. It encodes CASSQDGLQAGANYGYTF.

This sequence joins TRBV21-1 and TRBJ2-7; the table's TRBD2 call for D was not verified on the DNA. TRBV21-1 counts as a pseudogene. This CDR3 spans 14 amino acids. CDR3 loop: CASSKRLDPYEQYF. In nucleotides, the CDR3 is TGTGCCAGCAGCAAGCGGCTTGATCCCTACGAGCAGTACTTC.

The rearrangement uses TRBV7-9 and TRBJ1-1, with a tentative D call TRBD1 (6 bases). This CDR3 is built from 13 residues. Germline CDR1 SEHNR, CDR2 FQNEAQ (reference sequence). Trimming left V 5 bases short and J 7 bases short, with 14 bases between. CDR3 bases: TGTGCCAGCAGCGATCAGGGGAATATTGAAGCTTTCTTT. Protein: CASSDQGNIEAFF.

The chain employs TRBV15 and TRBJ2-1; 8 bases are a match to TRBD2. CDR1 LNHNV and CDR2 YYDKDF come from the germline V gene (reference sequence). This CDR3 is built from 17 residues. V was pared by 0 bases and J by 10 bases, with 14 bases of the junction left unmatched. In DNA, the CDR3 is TGTGCCACCAGCAGAGATCGGGGACTTAGCGGGGTAGGCGAGCAGTTCTTC. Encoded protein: CATSRDRGLSGVGEQFF.

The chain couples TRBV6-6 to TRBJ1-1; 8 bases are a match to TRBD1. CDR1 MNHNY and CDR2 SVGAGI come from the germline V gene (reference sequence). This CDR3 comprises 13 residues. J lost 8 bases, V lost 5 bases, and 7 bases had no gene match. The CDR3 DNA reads TGTGCCAGCAGTAACAACAGGGGGGACGAAGCTTTCTTT. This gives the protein CASSNNRGDEAFF.

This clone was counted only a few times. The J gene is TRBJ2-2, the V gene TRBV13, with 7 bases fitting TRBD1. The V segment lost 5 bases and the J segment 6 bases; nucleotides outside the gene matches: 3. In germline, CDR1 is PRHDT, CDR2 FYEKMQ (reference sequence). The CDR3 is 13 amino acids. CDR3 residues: CASSTTGAGELFF. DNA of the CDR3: TGTGCCAGCAGCACCACAGGGGCCGGGGAGCTGTTTTTT.